Sequencing of this T cell receptor (beta chain) was carried out in a study of control samples from healthy donors and cancer patients (dated by TCRdb to 2018 to 2021). A word on this clone: Its specific antigen is unknown. Qualities for individual bases were not recorded, and no much larger clone is one base off.

The germline V gene encodes CDR1 SGHRS and CDR2 YFSETQ. Its CDR3 holds 12 amino acids, cysteine through phenylalanine. Here the CDR3 DNA is all that survives: 36 bases in frame from base 1. V sheds 2 bases and J sheds 5 bases, leaving 8 bases between their ends. Preparation of the library involved the immunoSEQ multiplex PCR assay. TCRdb re-hosts the immuneACCESS table, in-frame sequences only. Its copies lack some clones; in the studies checked, an unresolved V gene accounts for under half of them, and the cause for the rest is not known. In all, the sample holds 130,000 or so clones, and around 92% of those were seen once. The ten largest make up around 6.9% of the sample.

Sequenced material: PBMCs. The chain is made from TRBV5-1 and TRBJ2-7, with the D gene too uncertain to name. This receptor was obtained from a man in his fifties with head and neck cancer. The nucleotide sequence is TGCGCCAGCAGCTTTAGGAGTAACGAGCAGTACTTC. This yields the protein CASSFRSNEQYF.